This is a list of T cell receptor beta chains from one sample in a study of Graves' ophthalmopathy and Graves' hyperthyroidism. TCRdb re-called the multiplex PCR reads through MiXCR, storing one row per CDR3 protein. The sample lists around 1,000,000 distinct CDR3 sequences, 35% to 40% occurring once. Sequenced sample: peripheral blood or thyroid tissue (not recorded which). These receptors came from an adult man with Graves' hyperthyroidism. The CDR3 runs from the conserved cysteine through the conserved F or W. Fields, in order: D gene, clone size, J gene, V gene, CDR3 protein, CDR3 DNA. A D gene is named only where the DNA matches it firmly. Not all rows give a size; the values are once, few, many and, for expanded clones, a class.

d_call: -
clone_size: many
j_call: TRBJ2-6
v_call: TRBV6-6
cdr3_aa: CASTGAHLGPGANVLTF
cdr3_nt: TGTGCCAGCACGGGGGCTCACCTGGGACCTGGGGCCAACGTCCTGACTTTC

d_call: TRBD1
clone_size: -
j_call: TRBJ2-3
v_call: TRBV9
cdr3_aa: CASSPRTGWGTDTQYF
cdr3_nt: TGTGCCAGCAGCCCTCGGACAGGATGGGGCACAGATACGCAGTATTTT

d_call: -
clone_size: few
j_call: TRBJ2-5
v_call: TRBV5-4
cdr3_aa: CASSLGSTAETQYF
cdr3_nt: TGTGCCAGCAGCTTGGGATCTACAGCCGAGACCCAGTACTTC

d_call: -
clone_size: few
j_call: TRBJ2-7
v_call: TRBV7-2
cdr3_aa: CASSWDQSYEQYF
cdr3_nt: TGTGCCAGCAGCTGGGACCAATCCTACGAGCAGTACTTC

d_call: -
clone_size: -
j_call: TRBJ2-1
v_call: TRBV7-9
cdr3_aa: CASSLPSPYNEQFF
cdr3_nt: TGTGCCAGCAGCTTACCCTCACCATACAATGAGCAGTTCTTC

d_call: -
clone_size: many
j_call: TRBJ2-5
v_call: TRBV19
cdr3_aa: CASSTSSQETQYF
cdr3_nt: TGTGCCAGTAGTACCAGTTCCCAAGAGACCCAGTACTTC

d_call: -
clone_size: many
j_call: TRBJ1-1
v_call: TRBV5-1
cdr3_aa: CASSLVGGSSDGAFF
cdr3_nt: TGCGCCAGCAGCTTGGTAGGAGGATCCTCGGATGGAGCTTTCTTT

d_call: -
clone_size: few
j_call: TRBJ1-1
v_call: TRBV10-1
cdr3_aa: CASSSELDTEAFF
cdr3_nt: TGCGCCAGCAGTTCGGAACTGGACACTGAAGCTTTCTTT

d_call: -
clone_size: -
j_call: TRBJ2-5
v_call: TRBV11-2
cdr3_aa: CASSLVADGGETQYF
cdr3_nt: TGTGCCAGCAGCTTAGTAGCGGATGGAGGGGAGACCCAGTACTTC

d_call: -
clone_size: -
j_call: TRBJ2-5
v_call: TRBV5-1
cdr3_aa: CASNLGGPRETQYF
cdr3_nt: TGCGCCAGCAACTTGGGAGGCCCAAGAGAGACCCAGTACTTC